The clone carrying this T cell receptor beta chain occurred a few times. Its target is unknown. This sample is part of a study of blood T cells in healthy people across ages. Primed by a sample-barcoded 5' primer and a J-beta primer mix, a second PCR proceeded for 7 to 11 cycles. The authors tagged each cDNA molecule using a template-switch adaptor with 12 random nucleotides. In TCRdb, the 5' RACE reads were re-called with MiXCR into one record per CDR3 protein. The sample gives more than 650,000 distinct CDR3 sequences, about 53% of which show up once; 40% to 50% is in the top ten. The CDR3 is 13 residues long. Germline CDR1 is SEHNR and CDR2 is FQNEAQ (reference sequence). V gave up 1 base and J gave up 3 bases, with 7 bases separating them. Study-wide findings and caveats: Long-lived donors carried more naive CD4+ cells and greater diversity than aged donors. The CMV status of each donor remained undetermined, and this could have confounded shifts in expanded clonotypes. Considered underestimates were the diversity estimates obtained from one million T cells.

The chain employs TRBV7-9 and TRBJ2-7; D call uncertain. The sample was blood. The TCR comes from a man older than 75 in good health. The CDR3 DNA is TGTGCCAGCAGCTTAGATATGGACTACGAGCAGTACTTC. Protein sequence: CASSLDMDYEQYF.